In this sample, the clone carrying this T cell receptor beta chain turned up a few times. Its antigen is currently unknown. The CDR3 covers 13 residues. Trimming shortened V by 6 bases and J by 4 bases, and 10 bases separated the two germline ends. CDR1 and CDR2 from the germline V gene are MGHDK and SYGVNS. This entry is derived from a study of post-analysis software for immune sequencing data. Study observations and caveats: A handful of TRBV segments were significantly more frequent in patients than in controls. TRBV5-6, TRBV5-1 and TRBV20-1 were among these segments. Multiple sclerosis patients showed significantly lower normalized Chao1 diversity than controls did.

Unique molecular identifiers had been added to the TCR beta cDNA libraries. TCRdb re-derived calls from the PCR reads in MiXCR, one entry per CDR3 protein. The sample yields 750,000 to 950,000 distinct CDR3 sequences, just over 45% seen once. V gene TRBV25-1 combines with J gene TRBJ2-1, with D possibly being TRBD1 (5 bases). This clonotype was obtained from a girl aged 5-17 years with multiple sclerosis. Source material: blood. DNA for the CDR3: TGTGCCAGCAGCGTCGACAGATACAATGAGCAGTTCTTC. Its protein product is CASSVDRYNEQFF.